The 3 T cell receptor beta chains given below trace back to one sample, sequenced in a study of T-cell reconstitution after alpha-beta-depleted transplantation in children. TCRbeta library construction was performed incorporating unique molecular identifiers. One entry per CDR3 protein results from TCRdb running MiXCR on the PCR reads. This table holds 500,000 to 750,000 distinct CDR3 sequences, 10% to 15% found once. The material was PBMCs, mostly from graft donor cells, obtained 360 days after TCRalphabeta/CD19-depleted stem cell transplant. Source of these receptors: a male patient aged 10 to 17 who had a stem cell transplant for acute myeloid leukemia, so the T cells may come from the graft donor.

V gene TRBV5-1 combines with J gene TRBJ2-2; D unresolved. Germline assignment: CDR1 SGHRS and CDR2 YFSETQ. The ends were cut back, 4 bases at V and 4 bases at J, with 5 bases in the middle. The CDR3 is 12 residues long. The DNA of the CDR3 is TGCGCCAGCAGCAAAAGCACCGGGGAGCTGTTTTTT. This translates into CASSKSTGELFF.

This clonotype came up a few times. The chain combines TRBV9 with TRBJ2-1; D perhaps matches TRBD1 (6 bases). CDR3 length equals 15 residues. Trimming pared 3 bases from V and 4 bases from J, leaving 14 bases between. Germline lookup yields CDR1 SGDLS and CDR2 YYNGEE. CDR3 sequence (DNA): TGTGCCAGCAGCGCCCACCGGACAGCGTACAATGAGCAGTTCTTC. Protein: CASSAHRTAYNEQFF.

Many counts were recorded for this clonotype. The chain couples TRBV18 to TRBJ1-1, with 9 bases identical to TRBD1. CDR3 length: 14 residues. V was clipped by 3 bases and J by 4 bases; unmatched bases: 3. CDR1 and CDR2 (germline): KGHSH, LQKENI. The CDR3 DNA is TGTGCCAGCTCACCCTCGACAGGGGGCACTGAAGCTTTCTTT. This sequence encodes CASSPSTGGTEAFF. The full variable domain, completed using reference TRBV18 and TRBJ1-1, is NAGVMQNPRHLVRRRGQEARLRCSPMKGHSHVYWYRQLPEEGLKFMVYLQKENIIDESGMPKERFSAEFPKEGPSILRIQQVVRGDSAAYFCASSPSTGGTEAFFGQGTRLTVV.